The present entry profiles one T cell receptor beta chain with its context. The antigen is unknown. The sample is drawn from a study of cytomegalovirus exposure and HLA in healthy donors. Overall study context: Both the 120 validation repertoires and the approximately 700 first-cohort repertoires used the same platform, as reported by a later analysis.

Study-wide results and caveats: Reports credit the classifier with highly specific, highly sensitive diagnosis of cytomegalovirus status. Some TCR beta chains (roughly 150 of them) were listed as cytomegalovirus-associated. Confirmation in vitro established that three CMV-associated chains were specific for CMV antigens.

Trimming shortened V by 3 bases and J by 6 bases, and 12 bases separated the two germline ends. The CDR3 is made up of 14 amino acids. Looked up from germline, CDR1 is LGHNA and CDR2 is YNFKEQ. Using immunoSEQ multiplex PCR, the repertoire was profiled, and TCRdb retains in-frame clones only, with some absent. This table holds 100,000 to 150,000 clones, 85% to 90% found once. Sequenced input: PBMCs. The gene calls are TRBV4-2 and TRBJ1-5; D is undetermined. The source is a man in his thirties or forties in good health and CMV-seronegative. As DNA, the CDR3 is TGTGCCAGCAGCCAGAATCCGGGTGTTCAGCCCCAGCATTTT. Amino acid sequence: CASSQNPGVQPQHF.